This TCR beta chain was identified in a study of blood T cell repertoires in COVID-19. Clones were read by immunoSEQ multiplex PCR, and TCRdb kept only the in-frame ones, dropping some. This sample carries 320,000 or so clones, around 85% of them seen once, and the ten largest clones take about 1.9%. What was sequenced was PBMCs or T cells enriched from blood (not recorded which). This receptor was obtained from a woman aged 25 to 45 who had been exposed to COVID-19.

As DNA, the CDR3 is TGTGCCAGCAGCTTACTTCGGGGGAGCTCCTACGAGCAGTACTTC. Protein: CASSLLRGSSYEQYF. The J gene is TRBJ2-7, the V gene TRBV7-2; D is possibly TRBD2 (6 bases). The CDR3 consists of 15 residues. V was trimmed by 2 bases and J by 0 bases, leaving 11 bases between them. In germline, CDR1 is SGHTA, CDR2 FQGNSA.